Following are 28 T cell receptor beta chains from one sample sequenced in a study of T cells expressing NK-cell markers. TCRdb reanalyzed the 5' RACE reads, giving one entry per CDR3 protein sequence and no DNA. Its table lists roughly 23,000 distinct CDR3 sequences. The sequenced sample was blood T cells: a sorted CD56 or NKG2C T cell subset, CD4+ or CD8+ T cells, or bulk PBMC T cells (not recorded which). The receptor set was obtained from a man aged 18-70 years in good health.

The chain links TRBV4-3 to TRBJ2-1. Germline CDR1 LGHNA, CDR2 YSLEER. The CDR3 runs 16 residues. The CDR3 sequence is CASSQEGTQSYNEQFF.

The chain combines TRBV27 with TRBJ2-1; TCRdb selects TRBD2, and the lack of DNA leaves this call unchecked. This CDR3 region has 16 residues. Germline values: CDR1 MNHEY, CDR2 SMNVEV (reference sequence). CDR3 protein: CASSTGTSGAYNEQFF.

CDR3 residues: CASSSRDDNIQYF. The gene calls are TRBV5-5 and TRBJ2-4; the D call from TCRdb, TRBD1, cannot be confirmed without DNA. This CDR3 has 13 residues. Germline V gives CDR1 SGHKS, CDR2 YYEKEE (reference sequence).

This sequence joins TRBV11-3 and TRBJ1-5; TCRdb's D call, TRBD1, is unchecked because there is no DNA. The CDR3 runs to 17 residues. Germline assignment: CDR1 SGHNT and CDR2 YENEEA. The CDR3 region is CASTPTTSTDSNQPQHF.

CDR3 loop: CASSYGLAGGEQFF. The chain links TRBV5-6 to TRBJ2-1; TCRdb's D gene call, TRBD1, goes unchecked for lack of DNA. Germline values: CDR1 SGHDT, CDR2 YYEEEE. The CDR3 consists of 14 residues.

The CDR3 is CASSIEPDTQYF. This chain joins TRBV14 and TRBJ2-3. Germline lookup yields CDR1 SGHDN and CDR2 FVKESK. This CDR3 is built from 12 residues.

The chain has TRBV5-1 and TRBJ2-1; as DNA is missing, the TRBD1 call by TCRdb cannot be tested. Germline-derived CDR1 and CDR2 are SGHRS and YFSETQ. The CDR3 runs to 14 residues. CDR3 sequence reads: CASSLRQVQDEQFF.

The V and J genes are TRBV20-1 and TRBJ1-5; TCRdb selects TRBD1, and the lack of DNA leaves this call unchecked. Germline V gives CDR1 DFQATT, CDR2 SNEGSKA (reference sequence). CDR3 length: 12 amino acids. CDR3 sequence reads: CSAHDQGRPQHF.

J is TRBJ2-7 and V is TRBV20-1; TCRdb indicates TRBD1, and absent DNA this call remains unverified. CDR1 and CDR2 from the germline V gene are DFQATT and SNEGSKA (reference sequence). This CDR3 spans 16 amino acids. CDR3 protein: CSAITGGLEPFYEQYF.

The V and J genes are TRBV23-1 and TRBJ2-1; TCRdb returns TRBD1, unconfirmable since there is no DNA. TRBV23-1 is an ORF for which the function is uncertain. This CDR3 spans 19 amino acids. Here the CDR3 reads CASSQSDRRGRSSYNEQFF.

The genes are TRBV10-3 and TRBJ2-5; TCRdb reports TRBD2, a call that lacks DNA to check it against. The CDR3 runs 15 residues. Germline V gene lookup returns CDR1 ENHRY and CDR2 SYGVKD. The chain's CDR3 is CAISQGTSFLETQYF.

The V gene is TRBV11-2, the J gene TRBJ2-2; the D gene TCRdb calls, TRBD1, cannot be checked with no DNA. The CDR3 runs to 21 residues. Germline CDR1 SGHAT, CDR2 FQNNGV. CDR3 sequence: CASSLDKIRTGAVRYTGELFF.

The chain joins TRBV7-9 to TRBJ1-5; the TRBD1 assignment by TCRdb is unverifiable without DNA. This CDR3 contains 15 residues. In germline, CDR1 is SEHNR, CDR2 FQNEAQ (reference sequence). The CDR3 protein is CASSLGRGGNQPQHF.

The rearrangement uses TRBV5-1 and TRBJ1-1. Germline V lookup: CDR1 SGHRS, CDR2 YFSETQ. The CDR3 consists of 15 residues. The CDR3 reads CASSPLGQLNTEAFF.

The chain uses TRBV20-1 and TRBJ2-7; checking the TCRdb D call of TRBD1 is not possible without DNA. Germline CDR1 reads DFQATT; CDR2 reads SNEGSKA (reference sequence). The CDR3 totals 14 residues. The CDR3 loop is CSARAGDRVTEQYF.

The gene calls are TRBV5-5 and TRBJ2-1; absent DNA, TCRdb's TRBD2 call cannot be checked. The V gene's germline CDR1 is SGHKS and CDR2 YYEKEE (reference sequence). This CDR3 has 14 residues. The chain's CDR3 is CASSGRDYHNEQFF.

The chain has TRBV20-1 and TRBJ2-1; TCRdb's D call, TRBD1, is unchecked because there is no DNA. The CDR3 covers 17 residues. In germline, CDR1 is DFQATT, CDR2 SNEGSKA (reference sequence). CDR3 sequence reads: CSASGAANLGSYNEQFF.

The chain recombines TRBV5-1 with TRBJ2-5; TCRdb's D call, TRBD1, is unchecked because there is no DNA. Germline V gene lookup returns CDR1 SGHRS and CDR2 YFSETQ. CDR3 length: 16 amino acids. CDR3 in amino acids: CASSRRAQGQGETQYF.

The chain recombines TRBV6-1 with TRBJ2-7; TCRdb proposes TRBD2, but this gene call is untestable without DNA. CDR1 and CDR2 from the germline V gene are MNHNS and SASEGT. The CDR3 is made up of 16 amino acids. The chain's CDR3 is CASSPRGSGSFYEQYF.

The chain recombines TRBV24-1 with TRBJ2-7; the TCRdb D gene call, TRBD2, has no DNA to confirm it. This CDR3 has 16 amino acids. CDR1 KGHDR and CDR2 SFDVKD come from the germline V gene. CDR3 region: CATSDVGTAGAYEQYF.

This chain connects TRBV4-3 to TRBJ2-6. The CDR3 is 16 amino acids. The germline gives CDR1 LGHNA, CDR2 YSLEER. The CDR3 reads CASSQDFASGANVLTF.

The V gene is TRBV19, the J gene TRBJ1-5. The CDR3 spans 13 residues. Germline loops: CDR1 LNHDA, CDR2 SQIVND (reference sequence). CDR3 residues: CASSVRHNQPQHF.

This clonotype is classed as large by frequency. The CDR3 protein is CASSFGPVGGRIPYNEQFF. V and J are TRBV12-3 or TRBV12-4 and TRBJ2-1; TCRdb picks TRBD2, but there is no DNA to check that call. The CDR3 sequence is 19 residues long.

The V gene is TRBV6-5, the J gene TRBJ1-5. The CDR3 extends over 12 amino acids. The germline V gene encodes CDR1 MNHEY and CDR2 SVGAGI. CDR3 protein: CASSPDSRAQHF.

J is TRBJ2-7 and V is TRBV11-2. The length of the CDR3 is 13 residues. CDR1 SGHAT and CDR2 FQNNGV come from the germline V gene. CDR3: CASSLGGLDEQYF.

The CDR3 protein is CASSFKGLAFNEQFF. The chain carries TRBV27 and TRBJ2-1; TCRdb picks TRBD2, but there is no DNA to check that call. The germline V gene has CDR1 MNHEY and CDR2 SMNVEV (reference sequence). The CDR3 has 15 residues.

This chain joins TRBV2 and TRBJ1-5; TCRdb outputs TRBD1, but without DNA this stays unchecked. The germline gives CDR1 SNHLY, CDR2 FYNNEI. There are 14 residues in the CDR3. The CDR3 is CASRPGPGGEPQHF.

The chain couples TRBV4-3 to TRBJ2-7; TCRdb's D call, TRBD1, is unchecked because there is no DNA. The CDR3 is 15 amino acids. The germline V gene has CDR1 LGHNA and CDR2 YSLEER. This CDR3 reads CASSQGTGRAYEQYF.